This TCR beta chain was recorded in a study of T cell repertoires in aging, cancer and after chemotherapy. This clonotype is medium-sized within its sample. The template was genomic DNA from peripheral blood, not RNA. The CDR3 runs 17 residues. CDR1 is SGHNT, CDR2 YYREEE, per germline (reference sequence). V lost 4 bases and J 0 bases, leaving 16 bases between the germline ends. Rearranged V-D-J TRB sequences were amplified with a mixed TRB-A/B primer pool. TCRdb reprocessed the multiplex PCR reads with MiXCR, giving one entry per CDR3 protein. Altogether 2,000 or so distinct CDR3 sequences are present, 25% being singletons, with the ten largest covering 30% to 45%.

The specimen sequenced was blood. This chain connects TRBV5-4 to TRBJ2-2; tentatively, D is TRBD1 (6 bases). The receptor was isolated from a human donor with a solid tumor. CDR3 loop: CASSGNAKGANTGELFF. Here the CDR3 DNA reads TGTGCCAGCAGCGGTAACGCGAAGGGGGCGAACACCGGGGAGCTGTTTTTT.